The T cell receptor (beta chain) described here comes from a study of control samples from healthy donors and cancer patients. This clone turned up a few times. The CDR3 spans 17 residues. Trimming cost V 7 bases and J 5 bases, with 26 bases left between them. The germline CDR1 and CDR2 sequences are LNHDA and SQIVND (reference sequence). Some clones are missing from TCRdb's copy, which holds only in-frame ones; the method was immunoSEQ multiplex PCR. This sample has about 94,000 clones, with less than 95% found just once. The material sequenced was blood. This TCR derives from a woman aged 18-30 years in good health. The chain recombines TRBV19 with TRBJ1-1; possible D gene TRBD1, 5 bases. CDR3 sequence (DNA): TGTGCCAGTATAAATGGAGGGAACAGCCGACGGACAACTGAAGCTTTCTTT. Protein: CASINGGNSRRTTEAFF.